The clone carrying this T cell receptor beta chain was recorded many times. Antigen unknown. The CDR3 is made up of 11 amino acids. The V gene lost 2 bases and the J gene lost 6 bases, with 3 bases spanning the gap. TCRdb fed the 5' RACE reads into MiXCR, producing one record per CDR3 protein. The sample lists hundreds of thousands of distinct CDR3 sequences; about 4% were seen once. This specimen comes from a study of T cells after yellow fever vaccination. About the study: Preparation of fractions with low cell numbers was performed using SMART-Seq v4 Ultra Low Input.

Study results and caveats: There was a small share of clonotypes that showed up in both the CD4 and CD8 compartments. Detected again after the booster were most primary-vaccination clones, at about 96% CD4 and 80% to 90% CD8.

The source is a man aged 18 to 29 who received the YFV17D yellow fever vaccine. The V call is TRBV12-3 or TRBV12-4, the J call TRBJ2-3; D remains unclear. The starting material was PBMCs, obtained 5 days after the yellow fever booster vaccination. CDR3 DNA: TGTGCCAGCAGTTTATGGGATACGCAGTATTTT. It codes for CASSLWDTQYF.